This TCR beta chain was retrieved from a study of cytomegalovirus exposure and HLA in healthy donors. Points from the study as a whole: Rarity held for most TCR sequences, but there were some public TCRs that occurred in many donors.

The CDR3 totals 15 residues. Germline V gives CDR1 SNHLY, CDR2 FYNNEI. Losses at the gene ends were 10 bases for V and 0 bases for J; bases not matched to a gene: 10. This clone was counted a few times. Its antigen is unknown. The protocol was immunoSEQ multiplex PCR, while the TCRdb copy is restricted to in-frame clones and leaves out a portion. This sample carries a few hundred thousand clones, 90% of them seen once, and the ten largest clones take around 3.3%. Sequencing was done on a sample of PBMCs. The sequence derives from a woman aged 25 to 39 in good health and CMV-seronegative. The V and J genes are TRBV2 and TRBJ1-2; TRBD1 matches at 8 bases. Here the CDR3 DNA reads TGTGCCACAAGGACAGGGTCCCCTCCTAACTATGGCTACACCTTC. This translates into CATRTGSPPNYGYTF.